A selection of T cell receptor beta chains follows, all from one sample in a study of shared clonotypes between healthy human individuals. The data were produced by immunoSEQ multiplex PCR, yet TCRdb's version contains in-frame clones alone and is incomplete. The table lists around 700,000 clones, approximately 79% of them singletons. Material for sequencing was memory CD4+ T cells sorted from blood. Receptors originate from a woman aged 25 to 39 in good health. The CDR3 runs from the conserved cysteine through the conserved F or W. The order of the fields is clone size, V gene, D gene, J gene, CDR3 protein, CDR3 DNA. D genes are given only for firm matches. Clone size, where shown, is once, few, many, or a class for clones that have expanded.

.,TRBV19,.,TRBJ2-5,CASSISGAETQYF,TGTGCCAGTAGTATTAGTGGGGCGGAGACCCAGTACTTC
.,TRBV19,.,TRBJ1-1,CASTPTANTEAFF,TGTGCCAGTACCCCGACAGCGAACACTGAAGCTTTCTTT
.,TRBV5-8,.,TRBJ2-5,CASSFTSYVETQYF,TGTGCCAGCAGCTTTACTAGCTACGTCGAGACCCAGTACTTC
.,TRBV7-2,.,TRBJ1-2,CASSSKQGRYGYTF,TGTGCCAGCAGCTCCAAACAGGGACGCTATGGCTACACCTTC
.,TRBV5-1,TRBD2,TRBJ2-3,CASRPTSGRADTQYF,TGCGCCAGCAGACCGACTAGCGGGAGGGCGGATACGCAGTATTTT
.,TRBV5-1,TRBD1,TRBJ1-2,CASSYAQGARNYGYTF,TGCGCCAGCAGCTATGCACAGGGGGCTAGAAACTATGGCTACACCTTC
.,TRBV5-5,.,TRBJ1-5,CASSLDPNQPQHF,TGTGCCAGCAGCCTTGACCCCAATCAGCCCCAGCATTTT
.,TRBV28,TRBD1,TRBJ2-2,CASSRQGATGELFF,TGTGCCAGCAGTCGGCAGGGGGCAACCGGGGAGCTGTTTTTT
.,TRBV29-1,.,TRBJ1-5,CSVAGLDSNQPQHF,TGCAGCGTAGCGGGGCTAGATAGCAATCAGCCCCAGCATTTT
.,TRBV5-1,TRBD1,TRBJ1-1,CASATGDMNTEAFF,TGCGCCAGCGCAACAGGGGATATGAACACTGAAGCTTTCTTT
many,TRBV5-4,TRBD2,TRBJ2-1,CASTGGASGSDEQFF,TGTGCCAGCACCGGAGGGGCTAGCGGGTCCGATGAGCAGTTCTTC
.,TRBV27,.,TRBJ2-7,CASSSSSQVYEQYF,TGTGCCAGCAGTTCCTCTTCCCAAGTTTACGAGCAGTACTTC
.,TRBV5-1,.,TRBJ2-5,CASSLGGNWETQYF,TGCGCCAGCAGCTTGGGGGGCAATTGGGAGACCCAGTACTTC
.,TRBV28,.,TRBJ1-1,CASKVGSSGTEAFF,TGTGCCAGCAAAGTGGGGTCCAGTGGCACTGAAGCTTTCTTT
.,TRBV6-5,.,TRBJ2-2,CASRGRIHTGELFF,TGTGCCAGCAGGGGGCGAATCCACACCGGGGAGCTGTTTTTT
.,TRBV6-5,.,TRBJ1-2,CASSYDPQEGYGYTF,TGTGCCAGCAGTTACGATCCCCAGGAGGGCTATGGCTACACCTTC
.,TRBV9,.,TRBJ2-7,CASSVVGGINEQYF,TGTGCCAGCAGCGTAGTGGGGGGAATCAACGAGCAGTACTTC
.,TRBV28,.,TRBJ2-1,CASSFLHEQFF,TGTGCCAGCAGTTTCCTCCATGAGCAGTTCTTC
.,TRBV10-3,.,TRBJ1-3,CAISDGGSGNTIYF,TGTGCCATCAGTGATGGGGGATCGGGAAACACCATATATTTT
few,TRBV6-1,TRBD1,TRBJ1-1,CAGGATGVAEAFF,TGTGCCGGGGGGGCTACAGGGGTCGCTGAAGCTTTCTTT
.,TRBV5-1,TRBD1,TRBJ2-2,CASSRQGGELFF,TGCGCCAGCAGCCGACAGGGCGGGGAGCTGTTTTTT
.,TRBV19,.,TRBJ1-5,CASSFPGQPNQPQHF,TGTGCCAGTAGTTTTCCCGGACAGCCGAATCAGCCCCAGCATTTT
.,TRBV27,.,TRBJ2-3,CASSSGGYIGTQYF,TGTGCCAGCAGTTCTGGGGGGTATATAGGTACGCAGTATTTT
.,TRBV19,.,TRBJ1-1,CASSIGPREGTEAFF,TGTGCCAGTAGTATAGGTCCCCGGGAAGGCACTGAAGCTTTCTTT
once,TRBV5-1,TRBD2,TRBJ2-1,CASSRSGRPGEQFF,TGCGCCAGCAGCCGTAGCGGGAGGCCGGGGGAGCAGTTCTTC
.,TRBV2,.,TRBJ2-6,CASSRGGISSGANVLTF,TGTGCCAGCAGTAGGGGCGGGATAAGCTCTGGGGCCAACGTCCTGACTTTC
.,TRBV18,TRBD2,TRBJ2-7,CASSPGSGRFNEQYF,TGTGCCAGCTCACCAGGGAGCGGGAGATTCAACGAGCAGTACTTC
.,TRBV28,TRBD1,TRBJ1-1,CASTHRGKIPEAFF,TGTGCCAGCACTCACAGGGGAAAGATCCCTGAAGCTTTCTTT
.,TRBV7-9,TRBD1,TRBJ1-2,CASSFSTGTEDGYTF,TGTGCCAGCAGCTTCTCTACTGGGACAGAAGATGGCTACACCTTC
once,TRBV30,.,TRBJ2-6,CAGTSSSGANVLTF,TGTGCCGGGACTTCTAGCTCTGGGGCCAACGTCCTGACTTTC
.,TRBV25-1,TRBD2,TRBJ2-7,CASSPGTSGPRAYEQYF,TGTGCCAGCAGCCCCGGGACTAGCGGGCCAAGGGCCTACGAGCAGTACTTC
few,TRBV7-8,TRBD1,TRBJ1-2,CASSLVSTGVDYGYTF,TGTGCCAGCAGCTTAGTGTCGACAGGGGTCGACTATGGCTACACCTTC